These 19 T cell receptor beta chains share one sample of origin, sequenced in a study of blood T cells in healthy people across ages. A second PCR, run for roughly 7 to 11 cycles, used a sample-barcoded 5' primer plus a J-beta primer mix. TCRdb used MiXCR to reprocess the 5' RACE reads, holding one entry per CDR3 protein. The sample has over a million distinct CDR3 sequences, approximately 43% seen once. The sequencing input was blood. These receptor sequences come from a woman in her late teens or twenties in good health.

This chain links TRBV24-1 with TRBJ2-3, with D unresolved. Germline V gene sequence: CDR1 KGHDR, CDR2 SFDVKD. V was trimmed by 4 bases and J by 9 bases, leaving 19 bases between them. The CDR3 runs 15 residues. The CDR3 DNA reads TGTGCCACCAGTGACTCCGTCGAGAAACCTGGCACGCAGTATTTT. Translating gives CATSDSVEKPGTQYF.

This clonotype was observed a few times. This chain joins TRBV6-2 or TRBV6-3 and TRBJ1-1, with a tentative D call TRBD1 (5 bases). The germline V gene has CDR1 MNHEY and CDR2 SVGEGT. The CDR3 is made up of 15 amino acids. Trimming pared 4 bases from V and 5 bases from J, leaving 17 bases between. CDR3 coding DNA: TGTGCCAGCAGTTCCTCCCCGGGGCCCCGGACTGAAGCTTTCTTT. Protein: CASSSSPGPRTEAFF.

The chain joins TRBV2 to TRBJ2-7, with D perhaps being TRBD1 or TRBD2 (5 bases each). This CDR3 is 14 amino acids long. Per germline, CDR1 SNHLY and CDR2 FYNNEI. The V gene lost 6 bases and the J gene lost 1 base, with 13 bases spanning the gap. The CDR3 coding sequence is TGTGCCAGCAGAAAGCGAGAGGGGTCCTACGAGCAGTACTTC. Encoded protein: CASRKREGSYEQYF.

The chain carries TRBV7-2 and TRBJ2-1; D gene uncertain. The end of the DNA aligns better with TRBJ2-7, so the J call may be wrong. CDR1 is SGHTA and CDR2 is FQGNSA in the germline V gene. The CDR3 spans 15 residues. CDR3 residues: CASSLETQSYNEQYF. DNA for the CDR3: TGTGCCAGCAGCTTAGAGACTCAGAGCTACAATGAGCAGTACTTC.

This rearrangement joins TRBV20-1 to TRBJ2-1, with 11 bases identical to TRBD1. This CDR3 region has 18 residues. J was trimmed by 3 bases and V by 0 bases; bases with no gene match: 10. Germline CDR1 reads DFQATT; CDR2 reads SNEGSKA (reference sequence). The CDR3 coding sequence is TGCAGTGCTAGAGATATGGACAGGGGGCGATGGCACTACAATGAGCAGTTCTTC. This translates into CSARDMDRGRWHYNEQFF.

The chain couples TRBV20-1 to TRBJ2-1; 14 positions agree with TRBD2. Looked up from germline, CDR1 is DFQATT and CDR2 is SNEGSKA (reference sequence). The CDR3 runs to 16 residues. Unmatched junction bases numbered 8, after V lost 3 bases and J lost 7 bases. The CDR3 nucleotides are TGCAGTGCTAGGGACAGACTAGCGGGAGGGGAGAATGAGCAGTTCTTC. As protein: CSARDRLAGGENEQFF.

The V gene is TRBV20-1, the J gene TRBJ2-2, with 8 bases that match TRBD2. Per germline, CDR1 DFQATT and CDR2 SNEGSKA (reference sequence). V lost 0 bases, J lost 6 bases, and 6 bases stayed unmatched. CDR3 length equals 15 residues. The CDR3 DNA reads TGCAGTGCTAGAGAGACCGGGAGGGCCCCCGGGGAGCTGTTTTTT. Translation: CSARETGRAPGELFF.

The J gene is TRBJ2-7, the V gene TRBV29-1; weak D call: TRBD2 (6 bases). The V end was cut by 4 bases, the J end by 7 bases, with 17 bases between. Germline CDR1 SQVTM, CDR2 ANQGSEA. The CDR3 extends over 13 amino acids. The CDR3 protein is CSVGGTLYNEQYF. The CDR3, as DNA: TGCAGCGTTGGAGGGACTCTTTACAATGAGCAGTACTTC.

This clonotype appeared a few times. The V gene is TRBV20-1, the J gene TRBJ2-7; TRBD1 matches at 7 bases. The end of the DNA fits TRBJ2-5 better, so the J call may be wrong. This CDR3 has 15 amino acids. CDR1 and CDR2 from the germline V gene are DFQATT and SNEGSKA (reference sequence). CDR3 sequence: CSAPPLTGRLETQYF. The DNA of the CDR3 is TGCAGTGCTCCGCCATTGACAGGGAGATTGGAGACCCAGTACTTC.

This clonotype was detected a few times. The chain carries TRBV5-6 and TRBJ2-7, with 9 bases matching TRBD1. V shed 1 base and J 7 bases; nucleotides not matched to a gene: 21. Germline V gives CDR1 SGHDT, CDR2 YYEEEE. The CDR3 contains 19 residues. Written as DNA, the CDR3 is TGTGCCAGCAGCTTGCCACAATCTAGGGACAGGGAAAGGCACAATGAGCAGTACTTC. Translation gives CASSLPQSRDRERHNEQYF.

This chain links TRBV4-3 with TRBJ2-3, with D possibly being TRBD2 (5 bases). V was trimmed by 0 bases and J by 0 bases, leaving 13 bases between them. Germline V gene data show CDR1 as LGHNA and CDR2 as YSLEER. The CDR3 has 17 amino acids. In nucleotides, the CDR3 is TGCGCCAGCAGCCAAGACCTGAGCGGTGCTAGCACAGATACGCAGTATTTT. It is translated as CASSQDLSGASTDTQYF.

As regards this clonotype: This may arise from a read error, as a much more abundant clone is one base away. The V call is TRBV29-1, the J call TRBJ2-6; weak D call: TRBD1 (5 bases). The CDR3 spans 13 residues. CDR1 is SQVTM and CDR2 is ANQGSEA in the germline V gene. CDR3 amino acids: CSVISSGATVLTF. The CDR3 DNA sequence: TGCAGCGTTATCTCTTCTGGGGCCACCGTCCTGACTTTC.

V usage is TRBV4-2 and J usage is TRBJ1-2; D gene ambiguous. CDR1 and CDR2 from the germline V gene are LGHNA and YNFKEQ. V was pared by 0 bases and J by 4 bases, with 9 bases between. The CDR3 extends over 14 amino acids. CDR3: CASSQDGSFYGYTF. The CDR3 nucleotides are TGTGCCAGCAGCCAAGACGGCAGCTTCTATGGCTACACCTTC.

This clonotype was seen a few times. The V call is TRBV27, the J call TRBJ1-5, with D hard to call. This CDR3 region has 16 residues. V was pared by 0 bases and J by 4 bases, with 13 bases between. CDR1 MNHEY and CDR2 SMNVEV come from the germline V gene (reference sequence). CDR3 coding DNA: TGTGCCAGCAGTTTATCACGAGGGTACCCTAATCAGCCCCAGCATTTT. Protein product: CASSLSRGYPNQPQHF.

This clonotype was seen more than once but under ten times. V is TRBV3-1 and J is TRBJ2-1, with D possibly TRBD1 on 5 matching bases. The CDR3 runs to 14 residues. CDR1 and CDR2 from the germline V gene are LGHDT and YNNKEL (reference sequence). V lost 2 bases to trimming and J lost 11 bases, with 16 bases between them. CDR3 in amino acids: CASSQPATERKQFF. CDR3 coding DNA: TGTGCCAGCAGCCAACCCGCGACAGAACGCAAGCAGTTCTTC.

This clonotype has a count of ten or more. The chain is built from TRBV12-3 or TRBV12-4 and TRBJ2-3; 11 bases line up with TRBD2. The CDR3 spans 16 residues. V gave up 6 bases and J gave up 0 bases; unmatched junction bases: 5. The CDR3 DNA is TGTGCCAGCAGCCCCCGGACTAGCGGGAGCACAGATACGCAGTATTTT. Translated: CASSPRTSGSTDTQYF.

This clonotype appeared a few times. This chain uses TRBV7-9 with TRBJ2-7; D is undetermined. Germline V CDR1 and CDR2: SEHNR, FQNEAQ (reference sequence). V was trimmed by 1 base and J by 0 bases, leaving 10 bases between them. The length of the CDR3 is 15 residues. CDR3 in amino acids: CASSLVGISSYEQYF. The CDR3 coding sequence is TGTGCCAGCAGCTTAGTGGGTATCAGCTCCTACGAGCAGTACTTC.

The chain links TRBV27 to TRBJ2-7, with D possibly being TRBD2 (7 bases). The CDR3 loop spans 16 amino acids. Between the trimmed V and J ends, which lost 6 bases and 3 bases, there was a span of 21 bases. The germline CDR1 and CDR2 sequences are MNHEY and SMNVEV (reference sequence). CDR3 in DNA: TGTGCCAGCAGGGGGGGGCGAGACAGATCGATCTACGAGCAGTACTTC. Translated, it gives CASRGGRDRSIYEQYF.

Concerning this clonotype: The junction shows a germline mismatch at one end, possibly a read error. This chain uses TRBV7-3 with TRBJ2-2, with D possibly TRBD1 on 6 matching bases. CDR1 SGHTA and CDR2 FQGTGA come from the germline V gene. This CDR3 region has 16 residues. The CDR3 spells CASSLVGGPNTGELFF. DNA for the CDR3: TGTGCCAGCAGCTTAGTAGGGGGACCGAATACCGGGGAGCTGTTTTTT.